This TCR beta chain was sequenced in a study of T cell repertoires in cytomegalovirus infection. As for the study in general: Public TCR beta signature analysis indicated the presence of both CMV infection and matching HLA type. General observations from the study: CMV-specific HLA-C-restricted TCR beta clonotypes dominated the ex vivo response. Adding up the frequency of public TCR beta families identified people who carried CMV plus the relevant HLA.

TCRdb re-derived calls from the reads in MiXCR, one entry per CDR3 protein. The sample contains more than 200,000 distinct CDR3 sequences, roughly 9.1% of which appear only once. A word on this clonotype: Its antigen is as yet unknown.

The clonotype originates from a human donor in good health (CMV status not recorded). Some clones in this sample may be carry-over from other donors' samples. Sequenced material: PBMCs.

CDR3 protein: CASSTAGLAGGRSYEQYF. DNA for the CDR3: TGTGCCAGCAGCACGGCGGGACTAGCGGGGGGCCGCTCCTACGAGCAGTACTTC. This chain uses TRBV28 with TRBJ2-7, with TRBD2 identical over 15 bases. Germline CDR1 and CDR2: MDHEN and SYDVKM. This CDR3 region has 18 residues. Unmatched junction bases numbered 9, after V lost 6 bases and J lost 0 bases.